This T cell receptor beta chain derives from a study of shared clonotypes between healthy human individuals (dated by TCRdb to about 2020). With respect to the entire study: The cohort comprised a couple of women and three men aged 18 to 49 years. Per donor, three plates each were used for CD4 naive and CD4 memory, two for CD8 naive, and one for CD8 memory. To estimate repertoire size and how much clonotypes are shared between individuals, the study performed deep sequencing of blood TCR repertoires from about 5 healthy adults. To increase sequencing depth and limit assay-specific biases, different laboratories used diverse techniques to prepare libraries and sequence TCR repertoires. Leukapheresis yielded between about 0.94 and 10 billion PBMCs per donor.

Cut back by 7 bases and 8 bases, the V and J ends lie 15 bases apart. The germline V gene encodes CDR1 SNHLY and CDR2 FYNNEI. The CDR3 starts with the cysteine, ends with the phenylalanine, and has 13 residues. The sequence is cut down to CDR3 DNA, 39 bases in frame from base 1. Study-wide findings and limitations: Naive subsets generally had larger estimated clonotype richness than memory subsets. Pairwise subsampling indicated that sequencing depth was expected to affect the degree of clonotype sharing among donors. Rarefaction of sorted-subset datasets indicated incomplete sequencing despite the large sequencing depth. Higher generation probabilities were observed for clonotypes shared by all four sorted-subset donors than for non-shared clonotypes. Because the study included a small number of donors, the genetic and exposure-history diversity represented was limited. Roughly 5.2% of naive CD4, around 4% of naive CD8, approximately 2% of memory CD4, and over 0.35% of memory CD8 clonotypes were shared across several donors. Sampling was limited to blood, and TCR repertoires in tissue likely differ from TCR repertoires in blood.

Using the deep immunoSEQ assay, multiplex PCR amplified TCR CDR3 regions from genomic DNA. Extracted genomic DNA from each cell subset was distributed evenly across all wells of several immunoSEQ 96-well plates, and each plate was treated as a replicate. Each replicate PCR for sorted subsets received 200 ng genomic DNA, equal to 28,000 or so T cell genomes. The purified libraries were quantified using a Qubit 3.0 fluorometer, sized with a Bioanalyzer 2100, and then quantified again using the KAPA Library Quantification kit. Every immunoSEQ 96-well plate was sequenced on a separate single-read 150-cycle Illumina NextSeq 550 flow cell. On the study's bioinformatics: The immunoSEQ output contained only junctional sequences without quality scores, so filtering could not match that applied to full-length reads. To assign V/J genes and CDR3, sequences were annotated using PyIR, a Python wrapper for IgBLAST v1.9, with IMGT germline references. Reads were removed for weak V/J assignments (E-value above 1e-6), missing CDR3, stop codons, out-of-frame junctions, or ambiguous translated residues. A V3J clonotype was defined by an identical inferred V gene, J gene, and CDR3 amino acid sequence. To compute the percentage overlap between repertoires, the number of shared unique clonotypes was divided by the size of the smaller repertoire. Richness of each repertoire was evaluated using RTK rarefaction, the Chao1 estimator, and Recon v2.1 estimates of unobserved clonotypes. For all TCRbeta clonotypes obtained by the gDNA method from several donors, generation probabilities were computed with OLGA. TCRdb obtained this table from immuneACCESS and retained in-frame rearrangements with V and J assigned. These tables miss some clones; where compared with another copy, unresolved V genes account for less than half of the shortfall, and the remainder is unexplained. Clone size and V and J calls were adopted from that table, with D and trimming inferred from the DNA. This sample is represented by about 110,000 clones; approximately 70% of them were singletons. The ten largest clones represent about 24% of the sample.

The donors were healthy, HIV-negative adults with no recently reported acute infections or vaccinations. All donors were Caucasian adults living in Nashville, Tennessee, USA. CD8 memory samples combined magnetically selected CD45RO+ cells with CCR7-negative CD45RA+ effector memory (TemRA) cells. Blood was collected by leukapheresis, and PBMCs were isolated by Ficoll-Histopaque density gradient centrifugation and then cryopreserved in liquid nitrogen vapor phase. Purity and quantity of every magnetically sorted T cell population were checked by analytical flow cytometry. Genomic DNA was isolated from each sorted fraction and quantified by UV absorbance on a Nanodrop 2000c. Points on this clone: This clone's antigen is unknown. There are no base qualities to consult, and no much larger clone falls within one base.

The sample consisted of memory CD8+ T cells sorted from blood. The sample's cell subset or site label, in plain terms: CD45RO+ cells pooled with CCR7-negative TemRA cells. The sequence derives from a woman aged 25 to 39 in good health. The chain is assembled from TRBV2 and TRBJ1-3, and perhaps TRBD1 as D gene, on 6 matching bases. CDR3 loop: CASKQGVLDTIYF. The nucleotide sequence is given as TGTGCCAGCAAACAGGGCGTTTTGGACACCATATATTTT.